The rows below give T cell receptor beta chains drawn from one sample of a study of vaccination and CD4 T cells after COVID-19. In TCRdb, the PCR reads were re-called with MiXCR into one record per CDR3 protein. In the table there are 15,000 to 20,000 distinct CDR3 sequences, 65% to 80% of which are singletons. Their specific antigens are unknown. The sample comprised CD4+ T cells from blood, cultured in vitro. These receptors were collected from a human donor who had recovered from COVID-19. Each CDR3 is given with its conserved first and last residue. D genes are given only for firm matches. Size is stated for part of the rows, as once, few or many counts, or as a class when the clone is expanded.

NA | TRBD1 | TRBJ1-5 | TRBV28 | TGTGCCAGCAACGATGGACAGGGCAATCAGCCCCAGCATTTT | CASNDGQGNQPQHF
NA | NA | TRBJ1-2 | TRBV12-3/TRBV12-4 | TGTGCCAGCAGTTTTGGGGAAACGGGCTACACCTTC | CASSFGETGYTF
few | TRBD1 | TRBJ1-1 | TRBV7-2 | TGTGCCAGCAGCTCAGGCCGACTGCTTCAGGGGGCTACTGAAGCTTTCTTT | CASSSGRLLQGATEAFF
NA | TRBD1 | TRBJ2-7 | TRBV6-1 | TGTGCCACCACAGGGGCCCGCTCCTACGAGCAGTACTTC | CATTGARSYEQYF
NA | NA | TRBJ1-2 | TRBV7-9 | TGTGCCAGCAGCTTAGAGGTACAGGGCGGTGGCTACACCTTC | CASSLEVQGGGYTF
NA | TRBD1 | TRBJ2-7 | TRBV4-2 | TGTGCCAGCAGCCCAAGGACAGGGGATGTTTACGAGCAGTACTTC | CASSPRTGDVYEQYF
NA | NA | TRBJ2-3 | TRBV20-1 | TGCAGTGCTAGACCGAGCACAGATACGCAGTATTTT | CSARPSTDTQYF
NA | TRBD1 | TRBJ1-6 | TRBV2 | TGTGCCAGCAGTTTAGACAGGGATTCACCCCTCCACTTT | CASSLDRDSPLHF
once | NA | TRBJ1-5 | TRBV28 | TGTGCCAGCAGTTATTCAGAGGGAAAACAGCCCCAGCATTTT | CASSYSEGKQPQHF
NA | NA | TRBJ2-5 | TRBV6-1 | TGTGCCAGCTCCCGGCCTGGGGACGGAGAGACCCAGTACTTC | CASSRPGDGETQYF
NA | NA | TRBJ2-1 | TRBV2 | TGTGCCAGCATGGGGGGGCTCTCCTACAATGAGCAGTTCTTC | CASMGGLSYNEQFF
few | NA | TRBJ1-5 | TRBV10-3 | TGTGCCATCATGTTACAGCATAATCAGCCCCAGCATTTT | CAIMLQHNQPQHF
NA | NA | TRBJ1-5 | TRBV2 | TGTGCCAGCAGTGAATTAGTAGGGGGGAGCAATCAGCCCCAGCATTTT | CASSELVGGSNQPQHF
NA | TRBD1 | TRBJ2-7 | TRBV6-1 | TGTGCCAGCAGTGGACAGGGGGCATTTCTCTCCTACGAGCAGTACTTC | CASSGQGAFLSYEQYF
NA | NA | TRBJ2-2 | TRBV10-2 | TGCGCCAGCAGTGACGCAGGGGGGGGACGTACCGGGGAGCTGTTTTTT | CASSDAGGGRTGELFF
NA | TRBD2 | TRBJ2-5 | TRBV6-1 | TGTGCCAGCAGACTAGCGGGGGGCCGGGAGACCCAGTACTTC | CASRLAGGRETQYF
NA | NA | TRBJ1-5 | TRBV20-1 | TGCAGTGCTAGACTCCGAGATCAGCCCCAGCATTTT | CSARLRDQPQHF
NA | NA | TRBJ1-5 | TRBV6-1 | TGTGCCAGCACCCAGGGTACTAATCAGCCCCAGCATTTT | CASTQGTNQPQHF
NA | NA | TRBJ1-1 | TRBV15 | TGTGCCACCAGCAGAGACTCGGGACCCCTGGGCACTGAAGCTTTCTTT | CATSRDSGPLGTEAFF
once | TRBD1 | TRBJ1-1 | TRBV14 | TGTGCCAGCAGCCAAGCACAGGGGCAGCGGAACACTGAAGCTTTCTTT | CASSQAQGQRNTEAFF